One sample yielded the 23 T cell receptor beta chains listed below, sequenced in a study of blood T cells in healthy people across ages. Through a sample-barcoded 5' primer and a J-beta primer mix, a second PCR was run for roughly 6 to 12 cycles. TCRdb itself ran the 5' RACE reads through MiXCR, one entry per CDR3 protein. This table has roughly 800,000 distinct CDR3 sequences, 55% to 70% appearing once. Sequencing was performed on blood. These receptors came from a man aged 25 to 40 in good health.

The chain recombines TRBV3-1 with TRBJ2-7, with 7 bases aligning to TRBD1. This CDR3 contains 14 residues. The V segment lost 2 bases and the J segment 11 bases; nucleotides outside the gene matches: 12. Germline V gives CDR1 LGHDT, CDR2 YNNKEL (reference sequence). Here the CDR3 DNA reads TGTGCCAGCAGCCAAACGACAGGGACCCGAGCTGAGTACTTC. This encodes CASSQTTGTRAEYF.

The table lists this clonotype with a few counts. The chain employs TRBV18 and TRBJ1-1; no reliable D call. The CDR3 loop spans 14 amino acids. CDR1 is KGHSH and CDR2 is LQKENI in the germline V gene. With 2 bases removed from V and 4 bases from J, the gap between germline ends came to 11 bases. The CDR3 spells CASSPAIAGTEAFF. CDR3 DNA sequence: TGTGCCAGCTCACCAGCTATTGCGGGCACTGAAGCTTTCTTT.

This chain links TRBV20-1 with TRBJ2-5, with D tentatively TRBD2 (6 bases). The CDR3 is made up of 13 amino acids. CDR1 DFQATT and CDR2 SNEGSKA come from the germline V gene (reference sequence). Trimming removed 1 base at V and 4 bases at J, with 10 bases between. CDR3 nucleotide sequence: TGCAGTGCTAGAGGGGCGGGGTTAGAGACCCAGTACTTC. This sequence encodes CSARGAGLETQYF.

The chain links TRBV4-3 to TRBJ2-7; D may be TRBD2 (6 bases). This CDR3 contains 15 residues. Looked up from germline, CDR1 is LGHNA and CDR2 is YSLEER. Deletions cut 3 bases from V and 0 bases from J, with 12 bases between. CDR3 amino acids: CASSQGLGFSYEQYF. Here the CDR3 DNA reads TGCGCCAGCAGCCAGGGACTCGGCTTCTCCTACGAGCAGTACTTC.

As concerns this clonotype: Relative to the germline gene, one junction end is altered; a read error may explain this. The chain is built from TRBV4-1 and TRBJ1-2, with D possibly matching TRBD1 (6 bases). The CDR3 is 18 amino acids. Germline V gives CDR1 MGHRA, CDR2 YSYEKL. The CDR3: CAGSQELRGGRIYYGYTF. In DNA, the CDR3 is TGCGCCGGCAGCCAAGAACTTCGCGGGGGCAGGATCTACTATGGCTACACCTTC.

The V and J genes are TRBV7-3 and TRBJ2-1; possibly TRBD1 or TRBD2 for D (5 bases each). Germline V gives CDR1 SGHTA, CDR2 FQGTGA. With 1 base removed from V and 9 bases from J, the gap between germline ends came to 10 bases. The CDR3 loop spans 13 amino acids. The CDR3 loop is CASSLMGDSEQFF. CDR3 nucleotide sequence: TGTGCCAGCAGCTTAATGGGGGATAGTGAGCAGTTCTTC.

The chain has TRBV5-5 and TRBJ2-1, with 11 positions matching TRBD2. The CDR3 runs 15 residues. Trimming at V came to 4 bases and at J to 7 bases, leaving 7 bases not matched to a gene. Germline V gives CDR1 SGHKS, CDR2 YYEKEE (reference sequence). The CDR3 region is CASSRGLAGGNEQFF. CDR3 sequence (DNA): TGTGCCAGCAGCCGCGGGCTAGCGGGGGGTAATGAGCAGTTCTTC.

The rearrangement uses TRBV20-1 and TRBJ2-6; D uncertain. Trimming shortened V by 6 bases and J by 1 base, and 13 bases separated the two germline ends. Germline V gives CDR1 DFQATT, CDR2 SNEGSKA (reference sequence). The length of the CDR3 is 15 residues. CDR3 bases: TGCAGTGCCGGGCCAGCGACTTCTGGGGCCAACGTCCTGACTTTC. Protein product: CSAGPATSGANVLTF.

This clonotype was recorded a few times. This chain uses TRBV5-1 with TRBJ2-1, with 10 positions matching TRBD2. CDR3 size: 12 residues. J lost 14 bases, V lost 1 base, and 3 bases had no gene match. Germline CDR1 reads SGHRS; CDR2 reads YFSETQ. The CDR3, as DNA: TGCGCCAGCAGCTTGTACGGGACTAGCGAGTTCTTC. It specifies CASSLYGTSEFF.

The chain employs TRBV7-2 and TRBJ2-1; D might be TRBD2 (5 bases). The V gene lost 4 bases and the J gene lost 12 bases, with 16 bases spanning the gap. This CDR3 is 13 amino acids long. CDR1 and CDR2 (germline): SGHTA, FQGNSA. CDR3 in amino acids: CASSSRTLRGQFF. The CDR3 DNA follows: TGTGCCAGCAGCTCCCGGACTCTCCGCGGGCAGTTCTTC.

Details on this clonotype: With a much larger clone just one base away, this may be a read error. The gene calls are TRBV20-1 and TRBJ2-7, with a weak D call TRBD2 (5 bases). V dropped 5 bases and J dropped 3 bases, with 14 bases sitting between them. Germline assignment: CDR1 DFQATT and CDR2 SNEGSKA (reference sequence). The CDR3 contains 13 residues. This chain's CDR3 is CSAYKGEGYEQYF. Here the CDR3 DNA reads TGCAGTGCTTACAAGGGAGAGGGCTACGAGCAGTACTTC.

The chain links TRBV27 to TRBJ2-5; 9 bases are shared with TRBD2. This CDR3 is built from 15 residues. Germline CDR1 reads MNHEY; CDR2 reads SMNVEV (reference sequence). The junction had 4 bases not matched to a gene; V was cut back by 0 bases and J by 5 bases. CDR3: CASSLSSGRPETQYF. The CDR3 nucleotides read TGTGCCAGCAGTTTATCTAGCGGGAGACCGGAGACCCAGTACTTC.

This clonotype was detected only once. The chain carries TRBV29-1 and TRBJ2-1; 9 bases match TRBD1. From germline, CDR1 is SQVTM and CDR2 ANQGSEA. The CDR3 consists of 14 residues. V was clipped by 4 bases and J by 10 bases; unmatched bases: 11. DNA for the CDR3: TGCAGCGTTGTTGAAGGGACAGGGTACGGGGAGCAGTTCTTC. It encodes CSVVEGTGYGEQFF.

This clonotype was counted between two and nine times. The chain is built from TRBV7-2 and TRBJ2-5; D gene uncertain. Trimming left V 5 bases short and J 4 bases short, with 5 bases between. The CDR3 consists of 11 residues. Germline V gene lookup returns CDR1 SGHTA and CDR2 FQGNSA. CDR3 region: CASSTIETQYF. The CDR3, as DNA: TGTGCCAGCAGCACTATAGAGACCCAGTACTTC.

The chain employs TRBV4-1 and TRBJ2-1; D call uncertain. CDR3 length: 13 residues. Germline CDR1 and CDR2: MGHRA and YSYEKL. With 1 base removed from V and 10 bases from J, the gap between germline ends came to 11 bases. CDR3 in amino acids: CASSQGTPGEQFF. The CDR3 nucleotides are TGCGCCAGCAGCCAAGGGACCCCCGGCGAGCAGTTCTTC.

The V gene is TRBV7-2, the J gene TRBJ2-3; no clear D. CDR1 is SGHTA and CDR2 is FQGNSA in the germline V gene. The CDR3 runs 13 residues. Trimming cost V 2 bases and J 9 bases, with 12 bases left between them. The CDR3 DNA reads as TGTGCCAGCAGCTTACGAGGCCGCCCCACGCAGTATTTT. Encoded protein: CASSLRGRPTQYF.

The genes are TRBV5-8 and TRBJ2-4; D call uncertain. The CDR3 extends over 11 amino acids. Germline V lookup: CDR1 SGHTS, CDR2 YDEGEE. Trimming removed 2 bases from V and 10 bases from J, with 7 bases in between. CDR3 amino acids: CASSFLGIQYF. The CDR3 nucleotides read TGTGCCAGCAGCTTCCTGGGGATTCAGTACTTC.

This chain connects TRBV2 to TRBJ2-1; TRBD1 matches at 7 bases. From germline, CDR1 is SNHLY and CDR2 FYNNEI. V gave up 7 bases and J gave up 9 bases; unmatched junction bases: 18. CDR3 length equals 16 residues. In DNA, the CDR3 is TGTGCCAGCACGTCCGGATTCAAGATGACAGGGAGTGAGCAGTTCTTC. Protein product: CASTSGFKMTGSEQFF.

The chain links TRBV6-2 or TRBV6-3 to TRBJ2-3; possibly TRBD1 for D (6 bases). V lost 5 bases and J 2 bases, leaving 11 bases between the germline ends. The CDR3 extends over 14 amino acids. Germline loops: CDR1 MNHEY, CDR2 SVGEGT. CDR3 sequence: CASSDRTPTDTQYF. As DNA, the CDR3 is TGTGCCAGCAGTGACAGGACCCCCACAGATACGCAGTATTTT.

J is TRBJ2-3 and V is TRBV7-2; D call uncertain. The CDR3 runs 14 residues. Germline loops: CDR1 SGHTA, CDR2 FQGNSA. Trimming stripped 5 bases from V and 10 bases from J, with 19 bases between. The DNA for the CDR3 is TGTGCCAGCAGCCCCCAATACGACAACTGGGCGCAGTATTTT. It yields the protein CASSPQYDNWAQYF.

The chain uses TRBV5-1 and TRBJ1-2; tentative D call: TRBD1 (5 bases). Trimming removed 4 bases from V and 7 bases from J, with 23 bases in between. There are 16 residues in the CDR3. Germline CDR1 and CDR2: SGHRS and YFSETQ. CDR3 region: CASSPRGGGALVGYTF. For the CDR3, the DNA is TGCGCCAGCAGCCCGAGAGGCGGTGGGGCATTAGTTGGCTACACCTTC.

The V call is TRBV28, the J call TRBJ2-7; D not resolved. Trimming took 3 bases from V and 6 from J, leaving 27 bases between them. Germline V CDR1 and CDR2: MDHEN, SYDVKM. The CDR3 runs to 18 residues. DNA for the CDR3: TGTGCCAGCAGTTTCCGAACGAACCCCCTGATCGCCTCCGGCGAGCAGTACTTC. Translated, it gives CASSFRTNPLIASGEQYF.

The J gene is TRBJ2-1, the V gene TRBV29-1; D might be TRBD1 or TRBD2, each matching 7 bases. Per the germline V gene, CDR1 is SQVTM and CDR2 is ANQGSEA. Trimming cost V 4 bases and J 8 bases, with 12 bases left between them. The CDR3 is 12 residues long. In DNA form, the CDR3 reads TGCAGCGTTGGGGAGGGGGCGGATGAGCAGTTCTTC. Translation gives CSVGEGADEQFF.